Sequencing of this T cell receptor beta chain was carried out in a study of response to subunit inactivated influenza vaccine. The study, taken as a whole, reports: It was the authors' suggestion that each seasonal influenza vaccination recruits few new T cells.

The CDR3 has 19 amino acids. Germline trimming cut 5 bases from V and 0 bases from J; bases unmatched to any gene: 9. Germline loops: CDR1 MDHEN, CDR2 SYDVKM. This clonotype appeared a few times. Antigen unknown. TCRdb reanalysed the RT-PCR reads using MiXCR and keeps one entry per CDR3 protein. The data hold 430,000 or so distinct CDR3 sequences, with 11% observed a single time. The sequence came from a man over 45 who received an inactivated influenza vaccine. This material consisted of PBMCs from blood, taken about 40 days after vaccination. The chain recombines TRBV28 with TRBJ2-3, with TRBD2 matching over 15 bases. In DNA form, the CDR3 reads TGTGCCAGCAGTCTTCCGGGACTAGCGGGAGGCTCGAGCACAGATACGCAGTATTTT. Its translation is CASSLPGLAGGSSTDTQYF.